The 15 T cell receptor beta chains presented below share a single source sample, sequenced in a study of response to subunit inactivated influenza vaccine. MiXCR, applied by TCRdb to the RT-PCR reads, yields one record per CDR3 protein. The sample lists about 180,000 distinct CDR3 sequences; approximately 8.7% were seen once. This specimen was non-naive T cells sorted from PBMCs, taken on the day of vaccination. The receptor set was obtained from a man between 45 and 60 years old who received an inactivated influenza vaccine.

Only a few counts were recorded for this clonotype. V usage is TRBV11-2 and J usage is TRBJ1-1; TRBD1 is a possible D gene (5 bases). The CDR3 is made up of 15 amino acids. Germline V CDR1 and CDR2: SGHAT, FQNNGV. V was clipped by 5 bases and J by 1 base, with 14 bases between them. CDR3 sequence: CASSRLGRKNTEAFF. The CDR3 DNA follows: TGTGCCAGCAGCCGACTGGGACGGAAGAACACTGAAGCTTTCTTT.

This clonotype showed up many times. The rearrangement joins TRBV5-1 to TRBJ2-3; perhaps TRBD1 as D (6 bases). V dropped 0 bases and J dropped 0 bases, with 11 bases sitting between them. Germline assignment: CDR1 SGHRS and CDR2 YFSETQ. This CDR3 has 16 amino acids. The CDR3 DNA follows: TGCGCCAGCAGCTTGGTTTCAGGGGCCAGCACAGATACGCAGTATTTT. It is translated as CASSLVSGASTDTQYF.

This CDR3 reads CSARGRPKAPGNTIYF. CDR3 DNA: TGCAGTGCTAGGGGACGTCCAAAAGCTCCTGGAAACACCATATATTTT. The chain couples TRBV20-1 to TRBJ1-3; perhaps TRBD1 as D (5 bases). Trimming stripped 3 bases from V and 2 bases from J, with 17 bases between. Per germline, CDR1 DFQATT and CDR2 SNEGSKA (reference sequence). This CDR3 contains 16 residues.

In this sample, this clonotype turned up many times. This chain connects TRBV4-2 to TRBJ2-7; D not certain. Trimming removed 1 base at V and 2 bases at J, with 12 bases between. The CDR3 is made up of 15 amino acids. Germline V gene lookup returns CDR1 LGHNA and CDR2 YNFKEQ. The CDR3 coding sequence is TGTGCCAGCAGCCAAGCAGCCTCCCAGCCCTACGAGCAGTACTTC. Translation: CASSQAASQPYEQYF.

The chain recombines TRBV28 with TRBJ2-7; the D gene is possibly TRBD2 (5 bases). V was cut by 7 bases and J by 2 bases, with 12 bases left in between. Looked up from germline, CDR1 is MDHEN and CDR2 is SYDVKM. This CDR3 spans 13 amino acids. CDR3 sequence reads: CASKAEVPYEQYF. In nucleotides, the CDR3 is TGTGCCAGCAAGGCGGAGGTGCCCTACGAGCAGTACTTC.

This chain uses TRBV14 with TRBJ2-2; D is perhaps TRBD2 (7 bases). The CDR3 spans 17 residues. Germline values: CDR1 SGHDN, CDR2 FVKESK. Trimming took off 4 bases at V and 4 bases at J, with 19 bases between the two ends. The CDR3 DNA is TGTGCCAGCAGCCCCACAATTCGGGGGGCGACCACCGGGGAGCTGTTTTTT. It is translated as CASSPTIRGATTGELFF.

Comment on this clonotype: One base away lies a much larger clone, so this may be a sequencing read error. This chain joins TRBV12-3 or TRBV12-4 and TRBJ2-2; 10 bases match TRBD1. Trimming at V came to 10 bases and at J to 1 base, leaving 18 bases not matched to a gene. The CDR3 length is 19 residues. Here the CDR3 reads CAIRDGDRGLVWNTGELFF. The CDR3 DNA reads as TGTGCCATCCGAGATGGGGACAGGGGTTTAGTGTGGAACACCGGGGAGCTGTTTTTT.

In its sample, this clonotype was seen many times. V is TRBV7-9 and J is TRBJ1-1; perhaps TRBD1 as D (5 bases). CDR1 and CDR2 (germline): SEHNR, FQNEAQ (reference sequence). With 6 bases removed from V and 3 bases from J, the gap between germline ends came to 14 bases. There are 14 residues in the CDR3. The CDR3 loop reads CASSWGGTDTEAFF. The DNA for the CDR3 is TGTGCCAGCAGTTGGGGGGGTACGGACACTGAAGCTTTCTTT.

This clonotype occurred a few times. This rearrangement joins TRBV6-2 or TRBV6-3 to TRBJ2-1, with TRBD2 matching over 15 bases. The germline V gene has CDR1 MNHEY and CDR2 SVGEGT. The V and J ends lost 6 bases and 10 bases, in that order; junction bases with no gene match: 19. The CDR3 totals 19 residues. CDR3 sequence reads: CASRRWTSGRGISRHEQFF. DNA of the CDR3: TGTGCCAGCAGACGCTGGACTAGCGGGAGGGGTATTTCTCGCCACGAGCAGTTCTTC.

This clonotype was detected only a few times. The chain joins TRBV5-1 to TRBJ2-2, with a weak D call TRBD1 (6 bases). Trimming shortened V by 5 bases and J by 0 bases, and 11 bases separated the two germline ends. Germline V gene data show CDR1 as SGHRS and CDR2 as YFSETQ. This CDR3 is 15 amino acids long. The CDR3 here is CASRKDRPNTGELFF. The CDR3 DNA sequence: TGCGCCAGCAGGAAGGACAGACCGAACACCGGGGAGCTGTTTTTT.

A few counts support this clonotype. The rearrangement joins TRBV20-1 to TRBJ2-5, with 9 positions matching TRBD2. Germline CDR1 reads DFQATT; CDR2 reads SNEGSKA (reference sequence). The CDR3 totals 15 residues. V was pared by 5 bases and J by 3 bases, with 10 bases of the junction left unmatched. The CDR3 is CSARKRRLAEETQYF. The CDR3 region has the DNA TGCAGTGCTCGTAAACGGAGACTAGCGGAAGAGACCCAGTACTTC.

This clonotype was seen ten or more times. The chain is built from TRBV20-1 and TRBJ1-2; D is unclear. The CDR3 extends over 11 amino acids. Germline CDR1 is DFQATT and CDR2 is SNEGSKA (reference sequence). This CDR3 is CTTNRDPGYTF. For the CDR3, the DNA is TGCACAACCAACCGAGACCCTGGCTACACCTTC.

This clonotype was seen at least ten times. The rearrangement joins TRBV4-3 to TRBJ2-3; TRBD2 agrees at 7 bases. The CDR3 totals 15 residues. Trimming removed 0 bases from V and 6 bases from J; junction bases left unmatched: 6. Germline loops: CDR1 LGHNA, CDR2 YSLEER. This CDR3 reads CASSQEGGFSDTQYF. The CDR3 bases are TGCGCCAGCAGCCAAGAGGGGGGGTTTTCGGATACGCAGTATTTT.

As DNA, the CDR3 is TGCAGTCCCAGCCAGGGGTTGAAGACCCAGTACTTC. Protein: CSPSQGLKTQYF. The chain is built from TRBV20-1 and TRBJ2-5, with a weak D call TRBD1 (6 bases). V lost 8 bases and J 6 bases, leaving 16 bases between the germline ends. The germline V gene encodes CDR1 DFQATT and CDR2 SNEGSKA (reference sequence). The CDR3 sequence is 12 residues long.

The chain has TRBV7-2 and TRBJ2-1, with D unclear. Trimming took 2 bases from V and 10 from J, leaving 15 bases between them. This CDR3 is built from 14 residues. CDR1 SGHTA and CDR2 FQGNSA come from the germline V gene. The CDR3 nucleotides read TGTGCCAGCAGCTTACTATTATGGGTAGGCGAGCAGTTCTTC. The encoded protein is CASSLLLWVGEQFF.